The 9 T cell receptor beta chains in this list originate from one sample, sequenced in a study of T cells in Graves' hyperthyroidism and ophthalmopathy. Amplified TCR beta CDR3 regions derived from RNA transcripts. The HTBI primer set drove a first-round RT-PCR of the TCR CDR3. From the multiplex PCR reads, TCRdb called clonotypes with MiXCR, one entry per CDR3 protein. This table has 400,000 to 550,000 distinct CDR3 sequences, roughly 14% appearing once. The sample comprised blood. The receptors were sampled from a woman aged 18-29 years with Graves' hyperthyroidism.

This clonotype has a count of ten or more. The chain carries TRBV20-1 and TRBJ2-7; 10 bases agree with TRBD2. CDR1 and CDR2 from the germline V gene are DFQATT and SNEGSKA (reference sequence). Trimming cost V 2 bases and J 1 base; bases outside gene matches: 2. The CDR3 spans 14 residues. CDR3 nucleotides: TGCAGTGCTAGAAGACTAGCGGGTTCCTACGAGCAGTACTTC. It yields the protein CSARRLAGSYEQYF.

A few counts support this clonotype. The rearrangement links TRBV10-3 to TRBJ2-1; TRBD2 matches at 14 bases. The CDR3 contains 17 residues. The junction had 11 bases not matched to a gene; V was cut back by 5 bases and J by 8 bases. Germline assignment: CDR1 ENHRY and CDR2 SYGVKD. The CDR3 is CAISLRLAGGPVDEQFF. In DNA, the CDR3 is TGTGCCATCAGTCTACGACTAGCGGGAGGGCCTGTCGATGAGCAGTTCTTC.

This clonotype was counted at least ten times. The CDR3 DNA follows: TGTGCCAGCAGGCAGGGTACTAACACTGAAGCTTTCTTT. It specifies CASRQGTNTEAFF. The chain links TRBV2 to TRBJ1-1; possibly TRBD1 for D (5 bases). This CDR3 has 13 residues. The V end lost 6 bases, the J end lost 2 bases, and 10 bases lay between the germline ends. In germline, CDR1 is SNHLY, CDR2 FYNNEI.

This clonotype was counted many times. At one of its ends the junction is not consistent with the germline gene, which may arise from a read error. The DNA of the CDR3 is TGTGCCAGCAGCCAAGAGCGCTCCTTCAATGAGCAGTTCTTC. Translating gives CASSQERSFNEQFF. The V and J genes are TRBV3-1 and TRBJ2-1, with D hard to call. The V gene's germline CDR1 is LGHDT and CDR2 YNNKEL (reference sequence). This CDR3 comprises 14 residues.

In DNA form, the CDR3 reads TGTGCCACTGGGACAGGGGACTACGAGCAGTACGTC. It codes for CATGTGDYEQYV. V is TRBV10-3 and J is TRBJ2-7, with TRBD1 identical over 10 bases. V was clipped by 10 bases and J by 3 bases; unmatched bases: 3. CDR1 is ENHRY and CDR2 is SYGVKD in the germline V gene. The CDR3 sequence is 12 residues long.

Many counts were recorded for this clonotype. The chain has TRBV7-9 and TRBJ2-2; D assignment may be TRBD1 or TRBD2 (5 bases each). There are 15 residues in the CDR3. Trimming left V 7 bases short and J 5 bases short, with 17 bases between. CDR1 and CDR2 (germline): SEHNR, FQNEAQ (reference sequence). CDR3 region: CASILGTGFTGELFF. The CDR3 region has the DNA TGTGCCAGCATCCTTGGGACGGGATTTACCGGGGAGCTGTTTTTT.

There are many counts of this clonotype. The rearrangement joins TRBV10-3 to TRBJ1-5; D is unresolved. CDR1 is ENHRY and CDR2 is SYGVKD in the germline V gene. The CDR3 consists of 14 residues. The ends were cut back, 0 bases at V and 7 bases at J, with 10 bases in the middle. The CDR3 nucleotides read TGTGCCATCAGTGAGTCGAAGGATACGCAGCCCCAGCATTTT. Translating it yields CAISESKDTQPQHF.

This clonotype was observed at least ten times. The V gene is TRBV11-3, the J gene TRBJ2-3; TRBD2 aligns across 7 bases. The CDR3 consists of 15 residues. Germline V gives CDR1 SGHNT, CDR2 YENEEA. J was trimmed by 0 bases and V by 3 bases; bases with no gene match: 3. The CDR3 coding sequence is TGTGCCAGCAGCTTGCGGGAGACTAGCACAGATACGCAGTATTTT. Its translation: CASSLRETSTDTQYF.

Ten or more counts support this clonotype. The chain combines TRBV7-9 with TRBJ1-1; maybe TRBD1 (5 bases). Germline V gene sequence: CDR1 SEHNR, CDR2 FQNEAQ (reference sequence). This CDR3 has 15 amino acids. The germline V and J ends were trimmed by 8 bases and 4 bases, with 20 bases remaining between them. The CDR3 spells CASEAQWGAGTEAFF. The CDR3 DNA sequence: TGTGCCAGCGAAGCCCAATGGGGCGCGGGCACTGAAGCTTTCTTT.